The T cell receptor beta chain under discussion was sequenced for a study of cytomegalovirus exposure and HLA in healthy donors. General study findings and limits: Researchers reported in a later analysis that common viral pathogens appeared linked to several top clusters. The presence/absence work took it that sequencing depth was about the same across donors. The study labeled 150 to 200 TCR beta chains cytomegalovirus-associated.

A remark on this clone: Its specificity is not known.

Vbeta (60) and Jbeta (13) primers were used in the PCR. As handled by the study authors: As a later analysis found, there were roughly 80 million unique TCR beta chains, of which 8.5 million to 13 million were shared. The protocol was immunoSEQ multiplex PCR, while the TCRdb copy is restricted to in-frame clones and leaves out a portion. Clonal size and the V and J genes are those of that table, whereas D and trimming came from the DNA. The sample holds over 150,000 clones, 68% seen once. Looked up from germline, CDR1 is LNHDA and CDR2 is SQIVND (reference sequence). V was pared by 4 bases and J by 5 bases, with 7 bases of the junction left unmatched. This CDR3 comprises 15 residues.

The sample was PBMCs. This clonotype was obtained from a woman between 40 and 50 years old in good health and CMV-seropositive. The V and J genes are TRBV19 and TRBJ1-3, with TRBD1 matching 8 bases. The DNA of the CDR3 is TGTGCCAGTAGTACTCCCGACAGGGGTAGAAACACCATATATTTT. Residues: CASSTPDRGRNTIYF.